The T cell receptor beta chain described here comes from a study of neurological immune-mediated disorders. Points from the study as a whole: The study found no CDR3 amino acid sequences shared by expanded clones across subjects, suggesting private repertoires in all groups. Phylogenetic grouping assigned the repertoires of 18 of 34 multiple sclerosis patients to a single related-CDR3 cluster, representing a possible signature.

CDR1 is LGHDT and CDR2 is YNNKEL in the germline V gene (reference sequence). Trimming removed 4 bases at V and 8 bases at J, with 21 bases between. This CDR3 has 16 residues. In its sample, this clonotype was seen many times. Its cognate antigen is unknown. Each TCR transcript was tagged with a 10-nucleotide random UMI during 5'RACE. One entry per CDR3 protein, called by TCRdb with MiXCR from the 5' RACE reads. The sample lists 54,000 or so distinct CDR3 sequences; around 3.4% were seen once. This clonotype was obtained from a woman aged 25 to 39 with multiple sclerosis. Specimen: PBMCs. The chain carries TRBV3-1 and TRBJ2-1, with D tentatively TRBD2 (8 bases). As DNA, the CDR3 is TGTGCCAGCAGCCGAACTAGCGGAGGGGGCCTGGATGAGCAGTTCTTC. Encoded protein: CASSRTSGGGLDEQFF.